This entry lists 2 T cell receptor beta chains sequenced from one sample in a study of siplizumab effects on memory and regulatory T cells. Sequencing was performed with immunoSEQ multiplex PCR; in TCRdb, only in-frame clones are kept and a portion is missing. The data show 87,000 or so clones, approximately 95% seen once. Input material: non-Treg CD4+ T cells sorted from blood. All receptors derive from a human donor in good health.

The chain combines TRBV7-2 with TRBJ2-1; TRBD2 aligns across 11 bases. V gave up 5 bases and J gave up 10 bases; unmatched junction bases: 4. This CDR3 spans 13 amino acids. Germline V gene lookup returns CDR1 SGHTA and CDR2 FQGNSA. CDR3 sequence (DNA): TGTGCCAGCAGCCCGGGACTAGCGGAAGAGCAGTTCTTC. It yields the protein CASSPGLAEEQFF.

The chain employs TRBV9 and TRBJ2-1; 11 nucleotides agree with TRBD2. Germline V CDR1 and CDR2: SGDLS, YYNGEE. This CDR3 is 18 amino acids long. After removal of 4 bases from V and 0 bases from J, the junction contained 9 bases not matched to a gene. The CDR3 spells CASSFTSGGGVSYNEQFF. CDR3 in DNA: TGTGCCAGCAGCTTCACTAGCGGGGGTGGGGTCTCCTACAATGAGCAGTTCTTC.